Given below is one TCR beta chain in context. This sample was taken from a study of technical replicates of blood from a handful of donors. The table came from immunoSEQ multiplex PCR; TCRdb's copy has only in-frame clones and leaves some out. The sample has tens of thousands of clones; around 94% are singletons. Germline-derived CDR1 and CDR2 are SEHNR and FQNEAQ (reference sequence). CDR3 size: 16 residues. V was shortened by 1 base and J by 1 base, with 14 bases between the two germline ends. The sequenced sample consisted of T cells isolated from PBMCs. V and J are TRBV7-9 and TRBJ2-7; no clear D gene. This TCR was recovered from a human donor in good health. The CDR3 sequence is CASSLDGREMSYEQYF. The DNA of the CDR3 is TGTGCCAGCAGCTTAGATGGGCGAGAGATGTCCTACGAGCAGTACTTC.